The clone carrying this T cell receptor (beta chain) was seen a handful of times. Antigen: not known. Every isolated RNA sample was fully reverse transcribed, so sequencing captured expressed TCRB transcripts. Using immunoSEQ multiplex PCR, the repertoire was profiled, and TCRdb retains in-frame clones only, with some absent. The table records a few hundred thousand clones, about 15% of them present only once. This entry comes from a study of beta chain features in type 1 diabetes. Study-wide results and limits: Shorter TCRB CDR3s, moderately but significantly so, were found in Type 1 diabetes patients in all four CD4+ subsets. A definitive answer on HLA type influencing TCRB rearrangement was not reached here.

Each of the CD4+ naive, central memory, regulatory and stem cell-like memory populations was sorted via CD45RO/CCR7/CD25/CD127/CD95/CD27. Germline CDR1 reads SGHTA; CDR2 reads FQGNSA. This CDR3 has 16 residues. V lost 1 base to trimming and J lost 2 bases; unmatched junction nucleotides: 7. Specimen: naive CD4+ T cells from blood. This TCR came from a man between 18 and 29 years old with type 1 diabetes. The rearrangement joins TRBV7-2 to TRBJ2-5; 7 bases are shared with TRBD2. Written as DNA, the CDR3 is TGTGCCAGCAGCTTAGTTTTAGCGGGTGAACAAGAGACCCAGTACTTC. Protein: CASSLVLAGEQETQYF.